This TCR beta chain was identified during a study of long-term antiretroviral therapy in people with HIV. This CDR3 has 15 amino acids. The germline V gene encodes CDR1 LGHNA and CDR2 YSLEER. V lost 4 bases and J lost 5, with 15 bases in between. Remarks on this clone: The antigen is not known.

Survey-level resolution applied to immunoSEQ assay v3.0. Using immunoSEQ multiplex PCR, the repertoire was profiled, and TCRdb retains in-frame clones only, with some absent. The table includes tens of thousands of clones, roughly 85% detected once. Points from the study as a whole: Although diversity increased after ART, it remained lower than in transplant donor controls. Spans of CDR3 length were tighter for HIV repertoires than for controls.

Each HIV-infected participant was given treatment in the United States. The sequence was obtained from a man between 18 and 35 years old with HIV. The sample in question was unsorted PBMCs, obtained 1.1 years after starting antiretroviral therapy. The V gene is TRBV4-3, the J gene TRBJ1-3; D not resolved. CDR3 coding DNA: TGCGCCAGCAGCCCCGATTCAGGTCCCAGAAACACCATATATTTT. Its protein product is CASSPDSGPRNTIYF.